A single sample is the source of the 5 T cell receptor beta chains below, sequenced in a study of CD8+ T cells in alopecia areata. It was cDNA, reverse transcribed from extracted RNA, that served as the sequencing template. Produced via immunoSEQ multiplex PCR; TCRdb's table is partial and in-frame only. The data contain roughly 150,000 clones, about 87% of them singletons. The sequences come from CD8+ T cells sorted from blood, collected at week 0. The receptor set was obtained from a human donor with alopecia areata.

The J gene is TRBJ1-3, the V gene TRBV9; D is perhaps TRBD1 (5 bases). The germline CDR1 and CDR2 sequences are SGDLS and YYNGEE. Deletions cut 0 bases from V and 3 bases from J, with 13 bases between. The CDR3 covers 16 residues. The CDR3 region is CASSVGDSIIGNTIYF. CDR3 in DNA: TGTGCCAGCAGCGTAGGAGACAGTATAATTGGAAACACCATATATTTT.

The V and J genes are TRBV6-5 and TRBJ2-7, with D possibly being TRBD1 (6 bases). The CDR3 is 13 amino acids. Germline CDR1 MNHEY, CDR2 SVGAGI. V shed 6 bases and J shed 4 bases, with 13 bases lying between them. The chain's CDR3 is CASSRQAGYEQYF. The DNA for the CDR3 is TGTGCCAGCAGCAGACAGGCCGGATACGAGCAGTACTTC.

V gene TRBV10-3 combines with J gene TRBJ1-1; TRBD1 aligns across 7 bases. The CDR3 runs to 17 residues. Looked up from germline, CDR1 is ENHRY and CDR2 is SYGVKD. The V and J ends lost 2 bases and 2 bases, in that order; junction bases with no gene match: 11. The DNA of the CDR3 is TGTGCCATCAGTGAGATTTTTGAGGCAGGGGGAAACACTGAAGCTTTCTTT. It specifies CAISEIFEAGGNTEAFF.

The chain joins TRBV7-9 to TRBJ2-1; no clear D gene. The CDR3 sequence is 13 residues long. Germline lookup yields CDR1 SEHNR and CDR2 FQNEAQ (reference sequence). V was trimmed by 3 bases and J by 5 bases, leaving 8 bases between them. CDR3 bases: TGTGCCAGCAGCTTGGAGCTCGACAATGAGCAGTTCTTC. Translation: CASSLELDNEQFF.

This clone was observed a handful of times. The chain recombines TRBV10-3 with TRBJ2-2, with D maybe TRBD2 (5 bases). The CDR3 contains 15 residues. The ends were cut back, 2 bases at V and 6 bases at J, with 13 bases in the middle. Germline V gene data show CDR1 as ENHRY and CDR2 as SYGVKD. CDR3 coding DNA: TGTGCCATCAGTGAGCGGCAGGACTCATCCGGGGAGCTGTTTTTT. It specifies CAISERQDSSGELFF.